This is a list of T cell receptor beta chains from one sample in a study of response to subunit inactivated influenza vaccine. Each CDR3 protein gets one entry after TCRdb re-called the RT-PCR reads with MiXCR. The table has roughly 500,000 distinct CDR3 sequences, less than 30% seen once. The input for sequencing was CD4+ T cells sorted from PBMCs, taken roughly 5 days after vaccination. Every receptor here comes from a man in his fifties who received an inactivated influenza vaccine. The CDR3 runs from the conserved cysteine through the conserved F or W. Fields, in order: CDR3 DNA, CDR3 protein, clone size, V gene, D gene, J gene. The D gene is left open where the match is weak. Rows give clone size only sometimes, using once, few, many, or a class for an expanded clone.

TGTGCCAGCAGTGAATTTGGTATTGACGGGGAGCTGTTTTTT,CASSEFGIDGELFF,-,TRBV2,-,TRBJ2-2
TGTGCCAGCAGTGTCACAGGGCTAGGTAACAATGAGCAGTTCTTC,CASSVTGLGNNEQFF,few,TRBV12-3/TRBV12-4,-,TRBJ2-1
TGTGCCAGCAGGTGGGGACCGTCGGATGGCTACACCTTC,CASRWGPSDGYTF,-,TRBV12-3/TRBV12-4,-,TRBJ1-2
TGTGCCAGCGCCCTAAGACTAGCGGGACGTTTTGACGAGCAGTACTTC,CASALRLAGRFDEQYF,-,TRBV28,TRBD2,TRBJ2-7
TGTGCCAGCAGCTTCCTTACAGCGACCGGGGAGCTGTTTTTT,CASSFLTATGELFF,few,TRBV7-2,-,TRBJ2-2
TGTGCCAGCAGCAAAATCGGACTAGCGGAAAGCACAGATACGCAGTATTTT,CASSKIGLAESTDTQYF,few,TRBV21-1,-,TRBJ2-3
TGTGCCAGCAGCTTGTATAGATACGGACAAGGCCAAGAGACCCAGTACTTC,CASSLYRYGQGQETQYF,few,TRBV5-6,-,TRBJ2-5
TGCAGTGTTTCCGAGGGGGCGCGTAATCAGCCCCAGCATTTT,CSVSEGARNQPQHF,once,TRBV20-1,TRBD1,TRBJ1-5
TGTGCCAGCAGCTCTACTCAGGGGCGGGAGACCCAGTACTTC,CASSSTQGRETQYF,-,TRBV7-9,-,TRBJ2-5
TGTGCCAGCAGCCAACTCGGACAGGCATACTATGGCTACACCTTC,CASSQLGQAYYGYTF,-,TRBV3-1,TRBD1,TRBJ1-2
TGTGCCATCAGTGCCGGGCCCTACGAGCAGTACTTC,CAISAGPYEQYF,-,TRBV10-3,-,TRBJ2-7
TGTGCCAGCAGCCCCGCCACCGCGGAGATGGGCTACACCTTC,CASSPATAEMGYTF,-,TRBV5-5,-,TRBJ1-2
TGTGCCAGCAGTCGACAAGGGGGCCGCTATGGCTACACCTTC,CASSRQGGRYGYTF,few,TRBV6-1,TRBD1,TRBJ1-2
TGTGCCAGCAGCCTGAGAAGGAATGAGCAGTTCTTC,CASSLRRNEQFF,few,TRBV7-2,-,TRBJ2-1
TGTGCCATCAGTGAGTCAGGCGGGGGGGCGACAGATACGCAGTATTTT,CAISESGGGATDTQYF,-,TRBV10-3,TRBD2,TRBJ2-3
TGTGCCAGCAGTTCTCAGGCTCCAACTATGAGCTCCTACGAGCAGTACTTC,CASSSQAPTMSSYEQYF,-,TRBV28,-,TRBJ2-7
TGTGCCAGCAGCTTAGGGTTAGACTTAACAGATACGCAGTATTTT,CASSLGLDLTDTQYF,few,TRBV7-9,-,TRBJ2-3
TGCAGTGCTAGAGATAAAGGGGAGCGGGAGAAATACGTTTTCTACGAGCAGTACTTC,CSARDKGEREKYVFYEQYF,once,TRBV20-1,TRBD2,TRBJ2-7
TGCGCCAGCAGCTTGGGGACAGGGGGCGAGACCCAGTACTTC,CASSLGTGGETQYF,many,TRBV5-1,TRBD1,TRBJ2-5
TGTGCCAGCAGCTCCGGTCCCGATACGCAGTATTTT,CASSSGPDTQYF,-,TRBV12-3/TRBV12-4,-,TRBJ2-3
TGTGCCAGCAACCCCGGGCTACACACTGAAGCTTTCTTT,CASNPGLHTEAFF,-,TRBV12-3/TRBV12-4,-,TRBJ1-1
TGTGCCAGCAGTTTAGGACTAGCGGGAACCTACAATGAGCAGTTCTTC,CASSLGLAGTYNEQFF,many,TRBV12-3/TRBV12-4,TRBD2,TRBJ2-1
TGCAGTGCGAACCGACTGGGAGCAGGGACAGATACGCAGTATTTT,CSANRLGAGTDTQYF,few,TRBV20-1,-,TRBJ2-3
TGTGCCATCAGTGAATATGATTACAGAACTACGCAGTATTTT,CAISEYDYRTTQYF,many,TRBV10-3,-,TRBJ2-3
TGTGCCAGCAGAGATCCCTCAGGTCCCAAGCCCTACAATGAGCAGTTCTTC,CASRDPSGPKPYNEQFF,many,TRBV11-2,-,TRBJ2-1
TGTGCCACCAGCTCCCGGGCGGGACTAGGGTCAAACACCGGGGAGCTGTTTTTT,CATSSRAGLGSNTGELFF,-,TRBV24-1,TRBD2,TRBJ2-2
TGCAGTGCCCTCGGACTAGTCGCCTACGAGCAGTACTTC,CSALGLVAYEQYF,-,TRBV20-1,TRBD2,TRBJ2-7
TGTGCCACCAGCAGAGATCGAACAGTCTCCTACGAGCAGTACTTC,CATSRDRTVSYEQYF,few,TRBV15,-,TRBJ2-7
TGTGCCAGCAGCCACGGACAGGGGGCAAATCAGCCCCAGCATTTT,CASSHGQGANQPQHF,-,TRBV4-2,TRBD1,TRBJ1-5
TGCAGTGCTAGTCGGGGGACGGTGTACAATGAGCAGTTCTTC,CSASRGTVYNEQFF,once,TRBV20-1,-,TRBJ2-1
TGTGCCAGCAGCAAATCCGGGTCCTCGGGTACCGGGGAGCTGTTTTTT,CASSKSGSSGTGELFF,-,TRBV4-2,-,TRBJ2-2
TGCGCCAGCAGCTTGGCCGTTGGGACAGGGGGCTACGAGCAGTACTTC,CASSLAVGTGGYEQYF,few,TRBV5-1,TRBD1,TRBJ2-7
TGTGCCAGCAGCTTAACGGAGGGACATCCCCAGCATTTT,CASSLTEGHPQHF,-,TRBV7-3,-,TRBJ1-5
TGTGCCAGCAGTTACTCTGGACAGGGGACGTCCTGGGGTGGCTACACCTTC,CASSYSGQGTSWGGYTF,-,TRBV6-5,TRBD1,TRBJ1-2
TGTGCCAGCAGCACAACATCGTCGGCAGATACGCAGTTTTTT,CASSTTSSADTQFF,once,TRBV7-9,-,TRBJ2-3
TGTGCCAGCAGTTTAGCCGGGACAGCTAACTATGGCTACACCTTC,CASSLAGTANYGYTF,-,TRBV12-3/TRBV12-4,TRBD1,TRBJ1-2
TGTGCCAGCAGCCAGTCTCCAACGGCGCGGTACGAGCAGTACTTC,CASSQSPTARYEQYF,few,TRBV3-1,-,TRBJ2-7
TGCAGTGCTAGAAACCCCGGGACAGTGGCCTCACCCCTCCACTTT,CSARNPGTVASPLHF,many,TRBV20-1,TRBD1,TRBJ1-6
TGTGCCAGCAGCTCACAGAGCGGGGGGGCAGATACGCAGTATTTT,CASSSQSGGADTQYF,-,TRBV7-9,TRBD2,TRBJ2-3
TGTGCCATCAGTGAATCAACCGGGACAGGGAGGGAGACCCAGTACTTC,CAISESTGTGRETQYF,few,TRBV10-3,TRBD1,TRBJ2-5
TGTGCCAGCAGGAAGACAGGGAGCTCCTACAATGAGCAGTTCTTC,CASRKTGSSYNEQFF,few,TRBV6-1,TRBD1,TRBJ2-1
TGTGCCAGCAGCTTAGGATCGGGCTTCGGAACTGAAGCTTTCTTT,CASSLGSGFGTEAFF,many,TRBV11-2,-,TRBJ1-1
TGTGCCAGCAGCCAAGATCGGGCAGACTCTGGGGCCAACGTCCTGACTTTC,CASSQDRADSGANVLTF,few,TRBV4-2,-,TRBJ2-6
TGTGCCAGCAGGGGACAGGGGGTTTCCTATAATTCACCCCTCCACTTT,CASRGQGVSYNSPLHF,few,TRBV6-1,TRBD1,TRBJ1-6
TGTGCCAGCAGTTTAGGAGCGAGGGGGCAGACCCAGTACTTC,CASSLGARGQTQYF,few,TRBV12-3/TRBV12-4,TRBD1,TRBJ2-5
TGTGCCATCAGTGACCGGACAGGGGGCTCCTACGAGCAGTACTTC,CAISDRTGGSYEQYF,-,TRBV10-3,TRBD1,TRBJ2-7
TGCAGTGCCCTGGCTGGAGGGGGCGGCGAGACCCAGTACTTC,CSALAGGGGETQYF,-,TRBV20-1,-,TRBJ2-5
TGCAGTGCGAACTTTGGTCGTGGATACAATGAGCAGTTCTTC,CSANFGRGYNEQFF,-,TRBV20-1,-,TRBJ2-1
TGTGCCAGCAGCACCAACCCAACAGGGGGGACTGAAGCTTTCTTT,CASSTNPTGGTEAFF,few,TRBV7-6,TRBD1,TRBJ1-1
TGCGCCAGCAGCCAAGATTCTTTCGCGCCGTACGAGCAGTACTTC,CASSQDSFAPYEQYF,few,TRBV4-3,-,TRBJ2-7
TGTGCCACCAGTGATTCTCCTATGACATTAGACAATGAGCAGTTCTTC,CATSDSPMTLDNEQFF,few,TRBV24-1,-,TRBJ2-1